Presented here are 8 T cell receptor beta chains from one specimen sequenced in a study of blood T cells in healthy people across ages. Alongside a J-beta primer mix, a sample-barcoded 5' primer served in a second PCR lasting about 7 to 11 cycles. One entry per CDR3 protein, called by TCRdb with MiXCR from the 5' RACE reads. The repertoire has around 1,600,000 distinct CDR3 sequences, approximately 43% of them found once; the top ten carry under 5%. The sequenced sample was blood. Receptors were obtained from a woman aged 18-29 years in good health.

J is TRBJ2-7 and V is TRBV7-2, with 11 bases identical to TRBD2. The CDR3 totals 15 residues. Germline assignment: CDR1 SGHTA and CDR2 FQGNSA. J was trimmed by 6 bases and V by 1 base; bases with no gene match: 5. As DNA, the CDR3 is TGTGCCAGCAGCTTAGACATAGCGGGAGGGGGCGAGCAGTACTTC. This codes for CASSLDIAGGGEQYF.

The V and J genes are TRBV7-2 and TRBJ2-7; 7 bases fit TRBD2. V trimming: 5 bases; J trimming: 3 bases; junction bases outside the gene matches: 4. The CDR3 has 13 residues. Germline CDR1 and CDR2: SGHTA and FQGNSA. The CDR3 nucleotides read TGTGCCAGCAGCCCGTCTAGCGGCTACGAGCAGTACTTC. This gives the protein CASSPSSGYEQYF.

The V gene is TRBV11-2, the J gene TRBJ2-1, with 9 nucleotides matching TRBD2. V shed 1 base and J 6 bases; nucleotides not matched to a gene: 7. CDR1 is SGHAT and CDR2 is FQNNGV in the germline V gene. The CDR3 totals 16 residues. The CDR3 DNA sequence: TGTGCCAGCAGCTTAGTAATTAGCGGGGGAAGCAATGAGCAGTTCTTC. Translated: CASSLVISGGSNEQFF.

This clonotype was picked up a small number of times. V gene TRBV6-6 combines with J gene TRBJ1-2; D gene unclear. V gave up 7 bases and J gave up 0 bases, with 15 bases separating them. The germline CDR1 and CDR2 sequences are MNHNY and SVGAGI (reference sequence). This CDR3 spans 15 amino acids. In DNA, the CDR3 is TGTGCCAGCATCCTCGGCGCGGGAGCTAACTATGGCTACACCTTC. Its protein is CASILGAGANYGYTF.

The V gene is TRBV20-1, the J gene TRBJ1-1, with D hard to call. The CDR3 is 13 amino acids. Per germline, CDR1 DFQATT and CDR2 SNEGSKA (reference sequence). The CDR3: CSREGRQNTEAFF. DNA of the CDR3: TGCAGCCGGGAGGGCCGTCAGAACACTGAAGCTTTCTTT.

The chain is built from TRBV4-3 and TRBJ2-3; the D is unclear. V dropped 3 bases and J dropped 8 bases, with 12 bases sitting between them. CDR1 and CDR2 from the germline V gene are LGHNA and YSLEER. This CDR3 comprises 13 residues. CDR3 DNA sequence: TGCGCCAGCAGCCAGGCGTACGGTGGTACGCAGTATTTT. This translates into CASSQAYGGTQYF.

The J gene is TRBJ1-1, the V gene TRBV29-1; 9 bases are shared with TRBD1. The trim removed 3 bases at V and 5 bases at J, leaving 4 bases unmatched. From germline, CDR1 is SQVTM and CDR2 ANQGSEA. The CDR3 totals 13 residues. DNA for the CDR3: TGCAGCGTTGACGACAGGGGGAATACTGAAGCTTTCTTT. This translates into CSVDDRGNTEAFF. Complete variable domain (other parts from reference TRBV29-1 and TRBJ1-1): SAVISQKPSRDICQRGTSLTIQCQVDSQVTMMFWYRQQPGQSLTLIATANQGSEATYESGFVIDKFPISRPNLTFSTLTVSNMSPEDSSIYLCSVDDRGNTEAFFGQGTRLTVV.

In DNA form, the CDR3 reads TGTGCCAGCAGCCCGCGGGGGAGAGCCTACGAGCAGTACTTC. As protein: CASSPRGRAYEQYF. V gene TRBV7-9 combines with J gene TRBJ2-7, with 7 bases that match TRBD2. J lost 2 bases, V lost 5 bases, and 6 bases had no gene match. The germline V gene encodes CDR1 SEHNR and CDR2 FQNEAQ (reference sequence). The CDR3 spans 14 residues.